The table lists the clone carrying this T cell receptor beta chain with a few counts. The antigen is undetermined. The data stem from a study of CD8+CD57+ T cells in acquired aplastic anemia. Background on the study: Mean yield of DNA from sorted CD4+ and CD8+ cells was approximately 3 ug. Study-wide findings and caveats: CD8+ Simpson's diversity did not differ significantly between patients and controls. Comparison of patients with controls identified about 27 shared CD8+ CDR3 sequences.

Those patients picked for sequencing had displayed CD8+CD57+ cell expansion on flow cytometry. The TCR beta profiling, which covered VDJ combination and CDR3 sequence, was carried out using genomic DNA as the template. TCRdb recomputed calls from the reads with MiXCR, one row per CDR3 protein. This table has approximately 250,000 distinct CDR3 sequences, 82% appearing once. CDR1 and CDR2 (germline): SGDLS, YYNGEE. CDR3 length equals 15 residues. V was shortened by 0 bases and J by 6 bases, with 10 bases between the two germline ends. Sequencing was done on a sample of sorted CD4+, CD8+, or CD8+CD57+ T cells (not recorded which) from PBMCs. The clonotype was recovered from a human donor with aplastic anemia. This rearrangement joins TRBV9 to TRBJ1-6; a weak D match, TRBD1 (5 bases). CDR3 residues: CASSVVGTPNSPLHF. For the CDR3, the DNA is TGTGCCAGCAGCGTAGTTGGGACCCCTAATTCACCCCTCCACTTT.